In this sample, the clone carrying this T cell receptor (beta chain) turned up a few times. These data come from a study of T cell repertoires in cytomegalovirus infection. TCRdb reanalysed the reads using MiXCR and keeps one entry per CDR3 protein. The table records about 400,000 distinct CDR3 sequences, roughly 18% of them present only once. The CDR3 contains 13 residues. The ends were cut back, 3 bases at V and 6 bases at J, with 9 bases in the middle. The chain joins TRBV12-3 or TRBV12-4 to TRBJ2-1, with TRBD1 as a possible D gene (6 bases). Sequencing input: PBMCs. This sequence originates from a human donor in good health (CMV status not recorded). Some clones in this sample may be carry-over from other donors' samples. This chain's CDR3 is CASSFSRGNEQFF. Here the CDR3 DNA reads TGTGCCAGCAGTTTTTCCAGGGGCAATGAGCAGTTCTTC.